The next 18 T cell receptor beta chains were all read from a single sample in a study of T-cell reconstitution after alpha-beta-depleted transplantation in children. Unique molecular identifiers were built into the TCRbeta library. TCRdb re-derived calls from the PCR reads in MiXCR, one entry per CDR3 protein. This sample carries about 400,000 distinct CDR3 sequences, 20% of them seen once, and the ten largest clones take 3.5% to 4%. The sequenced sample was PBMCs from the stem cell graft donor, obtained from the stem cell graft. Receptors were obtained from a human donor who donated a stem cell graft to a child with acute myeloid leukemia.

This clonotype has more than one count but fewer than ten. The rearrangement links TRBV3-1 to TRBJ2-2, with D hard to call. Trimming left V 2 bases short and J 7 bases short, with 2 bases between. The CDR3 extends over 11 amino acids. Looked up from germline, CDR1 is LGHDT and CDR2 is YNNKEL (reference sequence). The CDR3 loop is CASSQRGELFF. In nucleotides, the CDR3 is TGTGCCAGCAGCCAACGCGGGGAGCTGTTTTTT.

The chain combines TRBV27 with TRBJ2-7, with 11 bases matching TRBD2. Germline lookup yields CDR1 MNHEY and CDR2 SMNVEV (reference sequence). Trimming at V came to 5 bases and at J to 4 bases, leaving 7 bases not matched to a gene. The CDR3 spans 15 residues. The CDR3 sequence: CASSISGRGTYEQYF. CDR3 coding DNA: TGTGCCAGCAGTATTAGCGGGAGGGGAACATACGAGCAGTACTTC.

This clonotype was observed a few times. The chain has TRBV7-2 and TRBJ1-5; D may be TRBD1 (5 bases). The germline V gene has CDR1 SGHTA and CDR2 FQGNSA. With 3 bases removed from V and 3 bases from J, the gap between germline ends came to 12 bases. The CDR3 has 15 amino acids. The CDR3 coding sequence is TGTGCCAGCAGCTTCTGGCAGGGCCCCAATCAGCCCCAGCATTTT. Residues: CASSFWQGPNQPQHF.

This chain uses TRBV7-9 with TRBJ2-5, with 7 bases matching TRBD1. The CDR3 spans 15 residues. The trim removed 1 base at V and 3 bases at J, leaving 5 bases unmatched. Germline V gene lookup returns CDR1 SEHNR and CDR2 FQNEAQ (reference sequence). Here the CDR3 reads CASSLVGQGEETQYF. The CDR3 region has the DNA TGTGCCAGCAGCTTAGTTGGGCAGGGGGAAGAGACCCAGTACTTC.

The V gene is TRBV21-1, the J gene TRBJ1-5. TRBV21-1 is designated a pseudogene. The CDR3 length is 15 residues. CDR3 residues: CASSTLMKRDQPQHF. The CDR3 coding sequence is TGTGCCAGCAGCACTTTGATGAAACGGGATCAGCCCCAGCATTTT.

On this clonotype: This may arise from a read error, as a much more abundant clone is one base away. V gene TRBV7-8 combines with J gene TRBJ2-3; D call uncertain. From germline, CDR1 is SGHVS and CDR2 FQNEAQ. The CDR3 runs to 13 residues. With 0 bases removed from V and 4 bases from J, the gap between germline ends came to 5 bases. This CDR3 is CASSLANSDTQYF. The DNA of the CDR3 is TGTGCCAGCAGCTTAGCAAACTCAGATACGCAGTATTTT. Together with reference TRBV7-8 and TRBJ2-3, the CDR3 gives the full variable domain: GAGVSQSPRYKVAKRGQDVALRCDPISGHVSLFWYQQALGQGPEFLTYFQNEAQLDKSGLPSDRFFAERPEGSVSTLKIQRTQQEDSAVYLCASSLANSDTQYFGPGTRLTVL.

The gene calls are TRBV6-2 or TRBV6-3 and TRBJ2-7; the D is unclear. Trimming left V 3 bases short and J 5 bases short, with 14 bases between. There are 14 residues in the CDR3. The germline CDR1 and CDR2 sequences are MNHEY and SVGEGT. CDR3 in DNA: TGTGCCAGCAGTTATGGTTATTGGACGGACGAGCAGTACTTC. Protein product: CASSYGYWTDEQYF.

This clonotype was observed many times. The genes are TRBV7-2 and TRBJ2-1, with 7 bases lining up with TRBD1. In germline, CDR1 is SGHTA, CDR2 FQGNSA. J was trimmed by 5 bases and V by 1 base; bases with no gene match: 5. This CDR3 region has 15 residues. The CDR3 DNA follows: TGTGCCAGCAGCTTAGTGGGGACAGCTCACAATGAGCAGTTCTTC. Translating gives CASSLVGTAHNEQFF.

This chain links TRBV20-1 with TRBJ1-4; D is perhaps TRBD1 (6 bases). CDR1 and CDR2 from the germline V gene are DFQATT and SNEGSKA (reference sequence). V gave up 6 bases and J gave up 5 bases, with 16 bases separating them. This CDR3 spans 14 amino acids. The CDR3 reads CSARGLGRNEKLFF. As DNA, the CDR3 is TGCAGTGCCAGGGGATTAGGGAGAAATGAAAAACTGTTTTTT.

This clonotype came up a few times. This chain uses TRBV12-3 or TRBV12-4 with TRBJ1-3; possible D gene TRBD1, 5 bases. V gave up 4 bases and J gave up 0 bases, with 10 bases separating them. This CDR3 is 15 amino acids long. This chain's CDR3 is CASSYDRSSGNTIYF. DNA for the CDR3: TGTGCCAGCAGTTACGACAGAAGCTCTGGAAACACCATATATTTT.

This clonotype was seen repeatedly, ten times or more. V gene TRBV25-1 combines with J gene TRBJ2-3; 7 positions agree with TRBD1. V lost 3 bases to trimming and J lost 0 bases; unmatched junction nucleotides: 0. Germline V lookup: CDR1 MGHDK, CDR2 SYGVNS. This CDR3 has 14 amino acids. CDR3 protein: CASSEGQSTDTQYF. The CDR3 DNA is TGTGCCAGCAGTGAGGGACAGAGCACAGATACGCAGTATTTT. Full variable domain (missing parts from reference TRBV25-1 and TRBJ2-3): EADIYQTPRYLVIGTGKKITLECSQTMGHDKMYWYQQDPGMELHLIHYSYGVNSTEKGDLSSESTVSRIRTEHFPLTLESARPSHTSQYLCASSEGQSTDTQYFGPGTRLTVL.

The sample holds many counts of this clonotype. CDR3 sequence: CSVGISGRDGEQYF. Here the CDR3 DNA reads TGCAGCGTCGGCATTAGCGGGAGGGATGGCGAGCAGTACTTC. The chain links TRBV29-1 to TRBJ2-7; TRBD2 matches 11 bases. There are 14 residues in the CDR3. In germline, CDR1 is SQVTM, CDR2 ANQGSEA. The V and J ends lost 6 bases and 6 bases, in that order; junction bases with no gene match: 10.

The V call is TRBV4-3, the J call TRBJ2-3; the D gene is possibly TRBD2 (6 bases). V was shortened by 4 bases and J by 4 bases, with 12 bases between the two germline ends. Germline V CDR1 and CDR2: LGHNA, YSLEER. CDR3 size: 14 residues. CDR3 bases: TGCGCCAGCAGCCTTGGACGCGGGGCAGATACGCAGTATTTT. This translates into CASSLGRGADTQYF.

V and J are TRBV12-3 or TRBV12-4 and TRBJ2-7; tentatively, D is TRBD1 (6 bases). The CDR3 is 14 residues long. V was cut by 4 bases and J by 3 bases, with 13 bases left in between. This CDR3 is CASSWQGKFYEQYF. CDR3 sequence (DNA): TGTGCCAGCAGTTGGCAGGGGAAATTCTACGAGCAGTACTTC.

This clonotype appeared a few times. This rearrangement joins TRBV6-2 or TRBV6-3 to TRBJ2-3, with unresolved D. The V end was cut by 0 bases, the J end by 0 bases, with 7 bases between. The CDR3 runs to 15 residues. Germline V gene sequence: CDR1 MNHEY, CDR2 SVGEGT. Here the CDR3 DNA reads TGTGCCAGCAGTTACTCTTCGGTTAGCACAGATACGCAGTATTTT. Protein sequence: CASSYSSVSTDTQYF.

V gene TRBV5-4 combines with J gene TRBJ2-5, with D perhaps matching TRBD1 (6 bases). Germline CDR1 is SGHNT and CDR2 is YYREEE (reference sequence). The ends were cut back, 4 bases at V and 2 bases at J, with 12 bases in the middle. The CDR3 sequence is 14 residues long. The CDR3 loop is CASSSDRLQETQYF. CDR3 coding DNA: TGTGCCAGCAGCAGCGACAGGCTACAAGAGACCCAGTACTTC.

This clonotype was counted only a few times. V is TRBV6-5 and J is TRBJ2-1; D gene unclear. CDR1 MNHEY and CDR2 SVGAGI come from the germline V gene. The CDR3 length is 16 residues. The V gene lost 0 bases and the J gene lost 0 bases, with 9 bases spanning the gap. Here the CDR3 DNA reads TGTGCCAGCAGTTACTCTGCGCTAAACTCCTACAATGAGCAGTTCTTC. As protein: CASSYSALNSYNEQFF.

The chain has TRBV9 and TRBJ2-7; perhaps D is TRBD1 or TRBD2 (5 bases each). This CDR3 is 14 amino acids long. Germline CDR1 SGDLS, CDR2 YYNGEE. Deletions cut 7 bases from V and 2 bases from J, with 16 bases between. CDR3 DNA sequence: TGTGCCAGCGGGGTAGGTGTGGGGGCCTACGAGCAGTACTTC. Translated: CASGVGVGAYEQYF.